This T cell receptor beta chain is drawn from a study of cytomegalovirus exposure and HLA in healthy donors. J gave up 2 bases and V 5 bases, and 4 bases lay outside the gene matches. The V gene's germline CDR1 is MDHEN and CDR2 SYDVKM. This CDR3 contains 14 residues. Amplification used 60 Vbeta primers and 13 Jbeta primers. This table comes from immunoSEQ multiplex PCR, and its TCRdb copy is limited to in-frame clones, with some not included. The data contain 170,000 or so clones, about 80% of them seen just once; the ten biggest clones take up 1.4%. This clonotype originated in a woman between 25 and 40 years old in good health and CMV-seropositive. The V call is TRBV28, the J call TRBJ1-2; 8 nucleotides match TRBD1. Sequencing used PBMCs. CDR3 DNA: TGTGCCAGCAGTCGGACAGGGTGGAACTATGGCTACACCTTC. Protein sequence: CASSRTGWNYGYTF.